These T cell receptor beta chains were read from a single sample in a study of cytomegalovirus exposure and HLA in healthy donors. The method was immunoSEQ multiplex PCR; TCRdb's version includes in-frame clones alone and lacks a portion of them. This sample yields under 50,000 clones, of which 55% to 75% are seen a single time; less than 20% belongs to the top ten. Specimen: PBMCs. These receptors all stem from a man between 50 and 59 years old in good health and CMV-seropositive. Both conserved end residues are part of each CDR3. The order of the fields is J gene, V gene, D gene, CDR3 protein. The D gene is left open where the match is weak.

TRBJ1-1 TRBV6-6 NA CASSSPGAGTEAFF
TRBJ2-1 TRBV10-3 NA CAISESAGLGESGWLYNEQFF
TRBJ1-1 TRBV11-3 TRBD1 CASSGQAANTEAFF
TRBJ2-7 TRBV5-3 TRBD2 CARSLGRAGGLAGGVSYEQYF
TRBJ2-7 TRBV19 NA CASNSLGHEQYF
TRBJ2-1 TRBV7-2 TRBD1 CASSLATGGLYNEQFF
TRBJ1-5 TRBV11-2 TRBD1 CASSLTGGFGQPQHF
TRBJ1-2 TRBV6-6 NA CASTPQEERGGYTF
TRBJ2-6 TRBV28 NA CASSLPTGTGANVLTF
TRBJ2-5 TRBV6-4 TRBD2 CASSDWAGGEETQYF
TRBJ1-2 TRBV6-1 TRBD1 CASSKDRESNYGYTF
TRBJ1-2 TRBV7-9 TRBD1 CASSLQGTHGYTF
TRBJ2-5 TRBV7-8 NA CASSFWASETQETQYF
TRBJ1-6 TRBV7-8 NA CASSLVVRNSPLHF
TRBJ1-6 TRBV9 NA CASSVGDRGGNSPLHF
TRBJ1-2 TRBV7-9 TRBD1 CASSGGQGYYGYTF
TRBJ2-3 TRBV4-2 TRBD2 CASSQKSAGGTDTQYF
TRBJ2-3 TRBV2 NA CASSEVGASEGADTQYF
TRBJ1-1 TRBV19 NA CASSATTLNTEAFF
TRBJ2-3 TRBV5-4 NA CASSYPAGIATDTQYF
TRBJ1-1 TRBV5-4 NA CASSPPPPVSGAFF
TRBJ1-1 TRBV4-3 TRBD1 CASSQVTGGNTEAFF
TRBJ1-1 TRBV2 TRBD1 CASSLGQGRTEAFF
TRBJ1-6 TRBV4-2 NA CASSQDDNDNSPLHF
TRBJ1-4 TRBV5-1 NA CASSGNSGRHEKLFF
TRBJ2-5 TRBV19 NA CASIPGGSQETQYF
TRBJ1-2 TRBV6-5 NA CASRGGGSQEGYTF
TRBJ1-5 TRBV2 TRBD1 CASGTGEVQPQHF
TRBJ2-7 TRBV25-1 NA CASSEDRPVPYEQYF
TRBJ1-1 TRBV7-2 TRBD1 CASSVRQGNTEAFF
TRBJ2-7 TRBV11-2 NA CASSSSPGLYEQYF
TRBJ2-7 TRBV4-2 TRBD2 CASSQDEAGGRNEQYF
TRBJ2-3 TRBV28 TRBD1 CASSDSDRGTADTQYF
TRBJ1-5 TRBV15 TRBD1 CATSRGDRENQPQHF
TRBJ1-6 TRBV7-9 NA CASSPQRGSSYNSPLHF
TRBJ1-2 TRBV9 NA CASSVMLRPDTNYGYTF
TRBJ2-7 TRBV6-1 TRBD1 CASSESGDSSYEQYF